The next 3 T cell receptor beta chains were all read from a single sample in a study of T cell changes during pregnancy in multiple sclerosis. Some clones are missing from TCRdb's copy, which holds only in-frame ones; the method was immunoSEQ multiplex PCR. The sample lists 50,000 or so clones, about 90% occurring once. Sequenced here: CD4+ T cells from peripheral blood mononuclear cells, sampled in the second trimester of pregnancy. Receptors originate from a female donor with multiple sclerosis, enrolled in a pregnancy study.

This rearrangement joins TRBV2 to TRBJ1-5; D uncertain. This CDR3 is 15 amino acids long. Germline CDR1 and CDR2: SNHLY and FYNNEI. The V gene lost 6 bases and the J gene lost 2 bases, with 14 bases spanning the gap. This chain's CDR3 is CASSQGSGGNQPQHF. CDR3 nucleotides: TGTGCCAGCAGCCAAGGGTCCGGGGGCAATCAGCCCCAGCATTTT.

The chain couples TRBV5-1 to TRBJ1-6, with TRBD1 identical over 8 bases. V was clipped by 4 bases and J by 10 bases; unmatched bases: 7. In germline, CDR1 is SGHRS, CDR2 YFSETQ. The CDR3 totals 14 residues. The CDR3 sequence: CASSPDRAGSPLHF. Written as DNA, the CDR3 is TGCGCCAGCAGCCCGGACAGGGCTGGGTCACCCCTCCACTTT.

This clone has just one count. Other DNA variants within this sample encode the same CDR3. This rearrangement joins TRBV6-1 to TRBJ2-5, with 12 bases lining up with TRBD2. Germline lookup yields CDR1 MNHNS and CDR2 SASEGT. This CDR3 is 15 amino acids long. With 2 bases clipped from V and 2 bases from J, the junction kept 0 bases outside the gene matches. CDR3 loop: CASSELAGGQETQYF. CDR3 nucleotide sequence: TGTGCCAGCAGTGAACTAGCGGGGGGGCAAGAGACCCAGTACTTC.